This T cell receptor beta chain emerged from a study of shared clonotypes between healthy human individuals. The CDR3 runs to 16 residues. V was pared by 0 bases and J by 3 bases, with 3 bases of the junction left unmatched. CDR1 is SGHRS, CDR2 YFSETQ, per germline. As regards this clone: Its antigen is unknown.

Only in-frame clones appear in the TCRdb table, and some are missing; sequencing was by immunoSEQ multiplex PCR. The sample has about 2,500,000 clones, approximately 94% seen once. Findings of the study overall: Some clonotypes were shared by all four sorted-subset donors, while others were not shared. The non-shared ones had lower generation probabilities than the shared ones.

This receptor was taken from a man younger than 35 in good health. The J gene is TRBJ2-1, the V gene TRBV5-1; TRBD2 matches at 10 bases. Sequencing used naive CD4+ T cells sorted from blood. The subset: CD45RA+ positively selected. CDR3 amino acids: CASSLVSSGGYNEQFF. The CDR3 nucleotides read TGCGCCAGCAGCTTGGTGTCTAGCGGGGGCTACAATGAGCAGTTCTTC.